This TCR beta chain stems from a study of T-cell reconstitution after alpha-beta-depleted transplantation in children. The study's findings and limits: Where alpha-beta T cells came from about two months after transplant was reportedly several hundred expanded graft clones. T-cell counts and diversity at one year post-transplant came mainly from newly produced T cells.

Per the germline V gene, CDR1 is PRHDT and CDR2 is FYEKMQ (reference sequence). Trimming took 3 bases from V and 7 from J, leaving 19 bases between them. CDR3 length: 15 amino acids. TCRbeta library construction was performed incorporating unique molecular identifiers. One entry per CDR3 protein, called by TCRdb with MiXCR from the PCR reads. This table has around 210,000 distinct CDR3 sequences, approximately 6.9% appearing once. As to this clonotype: What it binds is unknown.

The chain combines TRBV13 with TRBJ2-7, with D perhaps TRBD1 (6 bases). The material sequenced was PBMCs, taken before TCRalphabeta/CD19-depleted stem cell transplant. This receptor was taken from a boy between 2 and 15 years old with acute lymphoblastic leukemia, due to receive a stem cell transplant. This chain's CDR3 is CASSLGTRTWGEQYF. CDR3 DNA: TGTGCCAGCAGCTTGGGGACACGAACTTGGGGGGAGCAGTACTTC.